The 5 T cell receptor beta chains listed next were all sequenced from one sample in a study of blood T cell repertoires in COVID-19. Sequencing was performed with immunoSEQ multiplex PCR; in TCRdb, only in-frame clones are kept and a portion is missing. The sample contains roughly 150,000 clones, more than 60% of which appear only once. The source material was peripheral blood. These TCRs come from a man in his 60s with acute or convalescent COVID-19.

CDR3 sequence: CASSVEGGNTEAFF. The CDR3 DNA sequence: TGTGCCAGCAGCGTAGAAGGAGGGAACACTGAAGCTTTCTTT. The chain employs TRBV9 and TRBJ1-1; D uncertain. The V and J ends lost 0 bases and 1 base respectively, with 7 bases between them. Germline CDR1 reads SGDLS; CDR2 reads YYNGEE. This CDR3 has 14 amino acids.

The V gene is TRBV4-1, the J gene TRBJ1-4, with a tentative D call TRBD1 (5 bases). The CDR3 loop spans 14 amino acids. Trimming removed 1 base from V and 8 bases from J, with 11 bases in between. Germline V CDR1 and CDR2: MGHRA, YSYEKL. The CDR3 loop reads CASSQVAGREKLFF. CDR3 bases: TGCGCCAGCAGCCAAGTCGCAGGGAGGGAAAAACTGTTTTTT.

The V call is TRBV5-1, the J call TRBJ2-6, with D possibly matching TRBD2 (8 bases). V was trimmed by 4 bases and J by 1 base, leaving 18 bases between them. The germline CDR1 and CDR2 sequences are SGHRS and YFSETQ. The CDR3 is 18 residues long. The CDR3 DNA reads TGCGCCAGCAGCGCACAACAGGGGACTAGGTCTGGGGCCAACGTCCTGACTTTC. Its protein product is CASSAQQGTRSGANVLTF.

This clone showed up just a few times. The CDR3 DNA is TGTGCCACCAGTGACCGGGACTTCGACGAGCAGTACTTC. Translated, it gives CATSDRDFDEQYF. The rearrangement joins TRBV24-1 to TRBJ2-7, with D possibly being TRBD2 (6 bases). The germline V and J ends were trimmed by 4 bases and 5 bases, with 11 bases remaining between them. Germline V gene sequence: CDR1 KGHDR, CDR2 SFDVKD. The CDR3 covers 13 residues.

The chain combines TRBV9 with TRBJ2-3, with D tentatively TRBD1 (5 bases). Per the germline V gene, CDR1 is SGDLS and CDR2 is YYNGEE. The ends were cut back, 4 bases at V and 0 bases at J, with 12 bases in the middle. This CDR3 contains 15 residues. CDR3 amino acids: CASSPRTSSTDTQYF. The CDR3 coding sequence is TGTGCCAGCAGCCCCAGGACATCCAGCACAGATACGCAGTATTTT.